This T cell receptor (beta chain) was captured in a study of Graves' ophthalmopathy and Graves' hyperthyroidism. Overall study results and limits: Most expanded clonotypes in thyroid above 0.001 frequency also showed up in blood.

The authors amplified TCR beta CDR3 regions from RNA transcripts. Following a first-round RT-PCR that used HTBI primers, a second-round multiplex PCR was carried out. TCRdb ran MiXCR on the multiplex PCR reads and lists one entry per CDR3 protein. The profile shows over a million distinct CDR3 sequences, less than 45% of them singletons. To note about this clonotype: The antigen remains unidentified.

Ineligible for inclusion were patients with other autoimmune diseases, uncontrolled infections, pregnancy or lactation. The CDR3 has 11 amino acids. V lost 5 bases and J lost 11, with 10 bases in between. CDR1 and CDR2 (germline): DFQATT, SNEGSKA (reference sequence). This rearrangement joins TRBV20-1 to TRBJ1-6, with unresolved D. Sequencing was performed on peripheral blood or thyroid tissue (not recorded which). This TCR came from an adult man with Graves' hyperthyroidism. CDR3 sequence (DNA): TGCAGTGCTCCGAAGGGAACACCCCTCCACTTT. Its translation: CSAPKGTPLHF.